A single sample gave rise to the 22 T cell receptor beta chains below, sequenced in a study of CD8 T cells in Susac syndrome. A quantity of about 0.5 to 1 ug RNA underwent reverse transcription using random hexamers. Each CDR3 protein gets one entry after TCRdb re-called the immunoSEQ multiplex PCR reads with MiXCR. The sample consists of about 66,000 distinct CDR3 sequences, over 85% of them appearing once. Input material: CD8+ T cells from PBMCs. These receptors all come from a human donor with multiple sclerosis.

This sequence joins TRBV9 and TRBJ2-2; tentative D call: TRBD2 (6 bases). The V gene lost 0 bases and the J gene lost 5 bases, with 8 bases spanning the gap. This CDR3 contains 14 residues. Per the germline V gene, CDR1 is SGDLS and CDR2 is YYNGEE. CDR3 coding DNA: TGTGCCAGCAGCGTAGGCGGGGTTACCGGGGAGCTGTTTTTT. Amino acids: CASSVGGVTGELFF.

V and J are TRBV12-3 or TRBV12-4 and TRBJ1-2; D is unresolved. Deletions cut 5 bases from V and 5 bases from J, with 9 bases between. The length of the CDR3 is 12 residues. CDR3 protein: CASSPGGYGYTF. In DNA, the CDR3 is TGTGCCAGCAGTCCGGGAGGGTATGGCTACACCTTC.

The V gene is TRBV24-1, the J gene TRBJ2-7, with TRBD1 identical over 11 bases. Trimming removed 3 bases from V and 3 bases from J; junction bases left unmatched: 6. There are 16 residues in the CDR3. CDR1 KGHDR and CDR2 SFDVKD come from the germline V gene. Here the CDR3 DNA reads TGTGCCACCAGTGATGCAGCCGGGACAGGGGGCTACGAGCAGTACTTC. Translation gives CATSDAAGTGGYEQYF.

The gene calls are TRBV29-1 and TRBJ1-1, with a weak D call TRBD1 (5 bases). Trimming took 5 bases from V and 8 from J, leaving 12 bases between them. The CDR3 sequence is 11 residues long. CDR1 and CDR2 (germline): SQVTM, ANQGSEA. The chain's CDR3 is CSVWRGGEAFF. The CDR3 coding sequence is TGCAGCGTTTGGAGGGGCGGAGAAGCTTTCTTT. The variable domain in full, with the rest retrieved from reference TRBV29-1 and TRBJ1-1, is SAVISQKPSRDICQRGTSLTIQCQVDSQVTMMFWYRQQPGQSLTLIATANQGSEATYESGFVIDKFPISRPNLTFSTLTVSNMSPEDSSIYLCSVWRGGEAFFGQGTRLTVV.

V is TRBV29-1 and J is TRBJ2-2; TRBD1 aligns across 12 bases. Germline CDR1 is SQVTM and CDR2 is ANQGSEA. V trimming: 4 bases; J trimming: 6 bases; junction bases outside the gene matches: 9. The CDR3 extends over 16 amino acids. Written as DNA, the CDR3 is TGCAGCGTTGTCTGGGGACAGGGGGCGAAGGCCGGGGAGCTGTTTTTT. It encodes CSVVWGQGAKAGELFF.

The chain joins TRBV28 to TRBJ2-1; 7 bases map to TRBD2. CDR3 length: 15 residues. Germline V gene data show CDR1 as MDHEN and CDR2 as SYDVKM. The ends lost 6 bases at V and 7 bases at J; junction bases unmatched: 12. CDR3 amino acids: CASRLSGGAANEQFF. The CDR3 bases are TGTGCCAGCAGACTGTCGGGGGGAGCGGCAAATGAGCAGTTCTTC.

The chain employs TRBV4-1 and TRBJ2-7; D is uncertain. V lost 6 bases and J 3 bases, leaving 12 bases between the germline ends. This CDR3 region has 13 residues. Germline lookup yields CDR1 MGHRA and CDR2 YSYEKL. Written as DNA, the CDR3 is TGCGCCAGCAGTGTGGGGATCGGCTACGAGCAGTACTTC. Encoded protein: CASSVGIGYEQYF.

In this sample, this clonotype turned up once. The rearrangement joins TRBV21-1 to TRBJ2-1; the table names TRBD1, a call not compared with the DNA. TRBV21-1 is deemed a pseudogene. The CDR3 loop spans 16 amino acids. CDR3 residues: CASSKRGSILYNEQFF. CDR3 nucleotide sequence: TGTGCCAGCAGCAAAAGGGGGTCAATACTGTACAATGAGCAGTTCTTC.

The CDR3 coding sequence is TGCAGCGTTGATGCAGGGCACGGGAACGAGCAGTACTTC. This gives the protein CSVDAGHGNEQYF. The gene calls are TRBV29-1 and TRBJ2-7; D is tentatively TRBD1 or TRBD2 (5 bases each). Between the trimmed V and J ends, which lost 3 bases and 5 bases, there was a span of 14 bases. CDR3 size: 13 residues. The germline gives CDR1 SQVTM, CDR2 ANQGSEA.

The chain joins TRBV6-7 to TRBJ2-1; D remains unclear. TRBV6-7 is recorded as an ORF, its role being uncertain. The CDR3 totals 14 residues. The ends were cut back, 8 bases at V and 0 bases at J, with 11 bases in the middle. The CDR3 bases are TGTGCCAGCTCCCCGCCGGGCTCCTACAATGAGCAGTTCTTC. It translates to CASSPPGSYNEQFF.

The CDR3 here is CASSLSQGNYNEQFF. The CDR3 bases are TGCGCCAGCAGCTTGTCCCAGGGTAACTACAATGAGCAGTTCTTC. The chain is built from TRBV5-1 and TRBJ2-1; TRBD1 might be the D (5 bases). V was clipped by 1 base and J by 3 bases, with 11 bases between them. The germline CDR1 and CDR2 sequences are SGHRS and YFSETQ. This CDR3 has 15 residues.

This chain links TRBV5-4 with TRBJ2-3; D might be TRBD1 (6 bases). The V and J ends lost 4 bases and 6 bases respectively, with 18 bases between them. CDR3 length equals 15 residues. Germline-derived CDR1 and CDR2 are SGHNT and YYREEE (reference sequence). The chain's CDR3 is CASSPRPGAADTQYF. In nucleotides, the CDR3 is TGTGCCAGCAGCCCCAGACCAGGGGCGGCCGATACGCAGTATTTT. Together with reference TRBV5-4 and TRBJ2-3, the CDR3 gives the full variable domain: ETGVTQSPTHLIKTRGQQVTLRCSSQSGHNTVSWYQQALGQGPQFIFQYYREEENGRGNFPPRFSGLQFPNYSSELNVNALELDDSALYLCASSPRPGAADTQYFGPGTRLTVL.

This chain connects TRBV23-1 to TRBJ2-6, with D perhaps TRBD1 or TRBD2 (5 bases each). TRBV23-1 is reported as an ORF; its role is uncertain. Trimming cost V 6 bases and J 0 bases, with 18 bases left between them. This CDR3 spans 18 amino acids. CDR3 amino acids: CASRAVRGSYSGANVLTF. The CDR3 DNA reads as TGCGCCAGCAGGGCAGTTCGGGGCTCCTACTCTGGGGCCAACGTCCTGACTTTC.

The CDR3 DNA reads TGTGCCAGCAGCTCGACAGGGTGGAATGAGCAGTTCTTC. Translating gives CASSSTGWNEQFF. The chain is built from TRBV7-2 and TRBJ2-1; 7 bases fit TRBD1. The trim removed 4 bases at V and 7 bases at J, leaving 4 bases unmatched. CDR1 SGHTA and CDR2 FQGNSA come from the germline V gene. The CDR3 totals 13 residues.

CDR3 in amino acids: CASSRTTSQETQYF. The CDR3 nucleotides read TGTGCCAGCAGCCGGACTACTAGCCAAGAGACCCAGTACTTC. The chain uses TRBV6-6 and TRBJ2-5; D might be TRBD2 (6 bases). The CDR3 loop spans 14 amino acids. The ends were cut back, 6 bases at V and 1 base at J, with 12 bases in the middle. The germline V gene has CDR1 MNHNY and CDR2 SVGAGI (reference sequence).

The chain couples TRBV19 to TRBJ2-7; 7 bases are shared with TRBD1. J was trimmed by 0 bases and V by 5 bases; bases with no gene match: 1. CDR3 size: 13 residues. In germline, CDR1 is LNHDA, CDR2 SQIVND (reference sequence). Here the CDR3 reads CASSDRVSYEQYF. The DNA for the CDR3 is TGTGCCAGTAGTGACAGGGTCTCCTACGAGCAGTACTTC.

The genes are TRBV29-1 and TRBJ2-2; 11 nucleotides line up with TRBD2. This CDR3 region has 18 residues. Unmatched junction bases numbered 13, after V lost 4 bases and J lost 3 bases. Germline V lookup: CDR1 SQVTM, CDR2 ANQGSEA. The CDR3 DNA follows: TGCAGCGTTGTGTTTACTAGCGGGGGTAGGGCTTACACCGGGGAGCTGTTTTTT. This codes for CSVVFTSGGRAYTGELFF.

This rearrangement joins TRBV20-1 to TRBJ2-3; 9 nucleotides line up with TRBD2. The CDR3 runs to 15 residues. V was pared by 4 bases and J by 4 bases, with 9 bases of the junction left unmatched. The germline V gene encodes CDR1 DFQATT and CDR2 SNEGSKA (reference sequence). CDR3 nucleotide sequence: TGCAGTGCTAAACAGGGACTAGCTGTCCCAGATACGCAGTATTTT. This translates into CSAKQGLAVPDTQYF.

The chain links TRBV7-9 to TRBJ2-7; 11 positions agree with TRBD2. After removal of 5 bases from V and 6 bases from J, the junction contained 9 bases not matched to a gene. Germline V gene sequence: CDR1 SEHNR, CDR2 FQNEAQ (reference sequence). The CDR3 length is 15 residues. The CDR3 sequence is CASSPRTSGPPEQYF. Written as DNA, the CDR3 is TGTGCCAGCAGCCCGAGGACTAGCGGGCCCCCCGAGCAGTACTTC.

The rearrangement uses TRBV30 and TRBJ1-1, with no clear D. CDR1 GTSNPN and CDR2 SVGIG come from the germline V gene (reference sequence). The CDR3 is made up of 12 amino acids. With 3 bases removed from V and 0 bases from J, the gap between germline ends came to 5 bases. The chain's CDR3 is CAWRLMNTEAFF. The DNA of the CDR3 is TGTGCCTGGAGACTCATGAACACTGAAGCTTTCTTT.

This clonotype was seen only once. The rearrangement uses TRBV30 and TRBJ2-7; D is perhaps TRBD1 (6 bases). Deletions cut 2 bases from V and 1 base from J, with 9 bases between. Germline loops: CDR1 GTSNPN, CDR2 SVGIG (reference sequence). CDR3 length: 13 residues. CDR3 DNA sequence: TGTGCCTGGAGTTCAGGGGCATCCTACGAGCAGTACTTC. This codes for CAWSSGASYEQYF.

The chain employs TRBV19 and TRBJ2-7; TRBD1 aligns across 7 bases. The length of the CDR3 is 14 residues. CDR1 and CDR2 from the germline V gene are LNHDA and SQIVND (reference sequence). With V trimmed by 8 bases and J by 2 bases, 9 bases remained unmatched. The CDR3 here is CASALTGTAYEQYF. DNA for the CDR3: TGTGCCAGTGCCCTTACCGGGACAGCCTACGAGCAGTACTTC.